This entry features one TCR beta chain sequence. Its antigen is unknown. The PCR ran on 60 Vbeta and 13 Jbeta primers. Measured with immunoSEQ multiplex PCR; TCRdb has only the in-frame clones, and not every one. The table has under 300,000 clones, more than 55% seen once. This sample is drawn from a study of cytomegalovirus exposure and HLA in healthy donors. Study-level points and caveats: The records held CMV serostatus as the only immune exposure information.

The germline V and J ends were trimmed by 5 bases and 7 bases, with 21 bases remaining between them. The CDR3 length is 16 residues. The germline CDR1 and CDR2 sequences are KGHSH and LQKENI. This TCR was recovered from a female donor in good health and CMV-seronegative. Input material: PBMCs. This sequence joins TRBV18 and TRBJ2-1; D may be TRBD1 (6 bases). CDR3 nucleotides: TGTGCCAGCTCATCGCAGGGGACGGGAAGGGGGAATGAGCAGTTCTTC. Its protein product is CASSSQGTGRGNEQFF.